These T cell receptor beta chains were read from a single sample in a study of regulatory T cells in long-lasting Graves disease. TCRdb itself ran the multiplex PCR reads through MiXCR, one entry per CDR3 protein. Of 390,000 or so distinct CDR3 sequences listed, about 23% are singletons. This specimen was peripheral blood mononuclear cells (PBMCs), taken when the disease was refractory, from a patient treated with antithyroid drugs. All receptors come from a woman aged 40 to 49 with Graves disease. The CDR3 runs from the conserved cysteine through the conserved F or W. The D gene is left open where the match is weak. Clone size is not always given. Where it is, it says once, few, many or a class for expanded clones.

v_call	d_call	j_call	clone_size	cdr3_nt	cdr3_aa
TRBV30	TRBD1	TRBJ1-2	few	TGTGCCTGGAGTCAGGGGGCGGCCTATGGCTACACCTTC	CAWSQGAAYGYTF
TRBV27	NA	TRBJ2-5	many	TGTGCCAGCAGTCCTCGGTCACAGGGTGGGAAGACCCAGTACTTC	CASSPRSQGGKTQYF
TRBV5-1	NA	TRBJ2-1	NA	TGCGCCAGCAGCTGGGCCTGGTTAGCGGACTACAATGAGCAGTTCTTC	CASSWAWLADYNEQFF
TRBV7-9	TRBD2	TRBJ2-6	NA	TGTGCCAGCAGCTTACTTGTATCGGTAGCGGGAGTGGGGGCCAACGTCCTGACTTTC	CASSLLVSVAGVGANVLTF
TRBV7-9	NA	TRBJ2-7	NA	TGTGCCAGCAGCCTAGCGACCGGACGGCCCTCCTACGAGCAGTACTTC	CASSLATGRPSYEQYF
TRBV27	TRBD1	TRBJ2-7	many	TGTGCCAGCAGTTCACCGGGACAGGGCCCCTACGAGCAGTACTTC	CASSSPGQGPYEQYF
TRBV13	NA	TRBJ1-2	NA	TGTGCCAGCGGCCGGGCAGAAAATGGCTACACCTTC	CASGRAENGYTF
TRBV9	NA	TRBJ2-3	few	TGTGCCAGCAGCCCTCTTACAACAGGGCGCACAGATACGCAGTATTTT	CASSPLTTGRTDTQYF
TRBV30	NA	TRBJ2-5	few	TGTGCCTGCTCATCCACGGCGGGGGAGACCCAGTACTTC	CACSSTAGETQYF
TRBV5-1	TRBD2	TRBJ2-7	NA	TGTGCCAGCAGCACGACTAGCGGGAGTTTCTACGAGCAGTACTTC	CASSTTSGSFYEQYF
TRBV7-2	NA	TRBJ2-7	many	TGTGCCAGCAGCTTAGTCACGGGAAACGAGCAGTACTTC	CASSLVTGNEQYF
TRBV5-1	NA	TRBJ2-3	few	TGCGCCAGCAGCCAGACTTCCTCGCACACAGATACGCAGTATTTT	CASSQTSSHTDTQYF
TRBV20-1	NA	TRBJ2-5	NA	TGCAGTGCTAGTATCACGCCAGACTTGGTGGTTGAGACCCAGTACTTC	CSASITPDLVVETQYF
TRBV27	TRBD1	TRBJ2-7	NA	TGTGCCAGCAGCCGACAGGGGTCTTTGTACTTC	CASSRQGSLYF
TRBV7-2	NA	TRBJ1-3	NA	TGTGCCAGCAGCCCCGGACCGGTCTCTGGAAACACCATATATTTT	CASSPGPVSGNTIYF
TRBV2	NA	TRBJ2-3	NA	TGTGCCAGCAAAAGTCTCCGGGACTCCTTTTCCACAGATACGCAGTATTTT	CASKSLRDSFSTDTQYF
TRBV3-1	NA	TRBJ2-5	many	TGTGCCAGCTCACGGAGGGGCGGAGGGATCCAAGAGACCCAGTACTTC	CASSRRGGGIQETQYF
TRBV28	TRBD1	TRBJ1-5	many	TGTGCCAGCAGTTCCGGACAGGGGACGTTTTATAGCAATCAGCCCCAGCATTTT	CASSSGQGTFYSNQPQHF
TRBV28	NA	TRBJ1-1	many	TGTGCCAGCAGTTTTAGGGACATGAACACTGAAGCTTTCTTT	CASSFRDMNTEAFF
TRBV7-9	TRBD1	TRBJ1-1	NA	TGTGCCAGCAGCCAGAGACAGGGCACTGAAGCTTTCTTT	CASSQRQGTEAFF
TRBV24-1	NA	TRBJ2-2	many	TGTGCCGCGGGCGTACGGAACACCGGGGAGCTGTTTTTT	CAAGVRNTGELFF
TRBV20-1	NA	TRBJ2-7	few	TGCAGTTTAGGGCGCGAGCAGTACTTC	CSLGREQYF
TRBV11-1	NA	TRBJ2-7	many	TGTGCCAGCAGCTACCAGTTCGAGCAGTACTTC	CASSYQFEQYF
TRBV28	TRBD1	TRBJ1-3	NA	TGTGCCAGCAGTCGCTTCAACAGGGGACGCTCTGGAAACACCATATATTTT	CASSRFNRGRSGNTIYF
TRBV20-1	NA	TRBJ2-7	many	TGCAGTGCTCGACGGAAGCACGAGCAGTACTTC	CSARRKHEQYF
TRBV20-1	TRBD1	TRBJ1-2	many	TGCAGTGCTAGAGACTGGACAGGGCCTAACTATGGCTACACCTTC	CSARDWTGPNYGYTF
TRBV18	NA	TRBJ1-2	NA	TGTGCCAGCTCTGCGACTGGGGTTCAATATGGCTACACCTTC	CASSATGVQYGYTF
TRBV29-1	TRBD1	TRBJ1-3	NA	TGCAGCGTTCGAGGGACAGGGGGGAACACCATATATTTT	CSVRGTGGNTIYF
TRBV28	TRBD1	TRBJ2-1	NA	TGTGCCAGCAGCATACAGGGGAATTCAGATGAGCAGTTCTTC	CASSIQGNSDEQFF
TRBV28	TRBD1	TRBJ1-1	many	TGTGCCAGCAGCGGACCAACAGGGGCGCTGAACACTGAAGCTTTCTTT	CASSGPTGALNTEAFF
TRBV20-1	NA	TRBJ2-1	many	TGCAGTGCTAGAGAGTGGCCGGCGCGGAGCTCCTACAATGAGCAGTTCTTC	CSAREWPARSSYNEQFF
TRBV24-1	TRBD1	TRBJ2-5	many	TGTGCCACCAGTGCGAGGCAGGGGGCTTTGGAGACCCAGTACTTC	CATSARQGALETQYF
TRBV10-3	NA	TRBJ2-2	NA	TGTGCCATCAGTGACCCTAGGGGTGGAGGCGCCGGGGAGCTGTTTTTT	CAISDPRGGGAGELFF
TRBV13	TRBD1	TRBJ1-1	few	TGTGCCAGCAGCAACAGGGGACAGGGGGCATACACTGAAGCTTTCTTT	CASSNRGQGAYTEAFF
TRBV24-1	NA	TRBJ1-5	many	TGTGCCACCAGTGAACCTGAAGGCAATCAGCCCCAGCATTTT	CATSEPEGNQPQHF
TRBV20-1	NA	TRBJ2-5	NA	TGCAGTGCTAGTTCTGGTTTGACAGAGACCCAGTACTTC	CSASSGLTETQYF